This TCR beta chain appears in the sequencing data of a study of cytomegalovirus exposure and HLA in healthy donors. Profiling relied on immunoSEQ multiplex PCR, and the TCRdb table lists in-frame clones only, not all of them. The data hold 200,000 to 250,000 clones, with 65% to 85% observed a single time. The sequenced sample consisted of PBMCs. This sequence originates from a woman between 25 and 40 years old in good health and CMV-seropositive.

The CDR3 sequence is CASSQFPGPGGGTEAFF. As DNA, the CDR3 is TGCGCCAGCAGCCAATTCCCGGGACCTGGGGGAGGCACTGAAGCTTTCTTT. This chain connects TRBV4-1 to TRBJ1-1, with D maybe TRBD1 (5 bases). Germline V gives CDR1 MGHRA, CDR2 YSYEKL. The CDR3 runs 17 residues. V was shortened by 2 bases and J by 4 bases, with 20 bases between the two germline ends.